These 10 T cell receptor beta chains came from one sample sequenced in a study of cytomegalovirus exposure and HLA in healthy donors. 60 Vbeta and 13 Jbeta primers were used in PCR. The table came from immunoSEQ multiplex PCR; TCRdb's copy has only in-frame clones and leaves some out. The top ten clones hold approximately 1.5% of a sample with some 180,000 clones, about three quarters of them seen once. The sequencing input was PBMCs. Every receptor here comes from a young man in good health and CMV-seronegative.

The V gene is TRBV7-2, the J gene TRBJ2-1; the match to TRBD1 covers 8 bases. Trimming took 4 bases from V and 3 from J; bases not matched to a gene: 2. The germline gives CDR1 SGHTA, CDR2 FQGNSA. The CDR3 sequence is 14 residues long. This CDR3 is CASSSGQGYNEQFF. CDR3 nucleotides: TGTGCCAGCAGCTCTGGACAGGGCTACAATGAGCAGTTCTTC.

V usage is TRBV28 and J usage is TRBJ1-2, with D possibly being TRBD1 (5 bases). Germline CDR1 and CDR2: MDHEN and SYDVKM. The germline V and J ends were trimmed by 2 bases and 5 bases, with 18 bases remaining between them. CDR3 length: 16 amino acids. The CDR3 loop reads CASSLGRATFFYGYTF. The CDR3 region has the DNA TGTGCCAGCAGTTTAGGCAGGGCAACCTTTTTTTATGGCTACACCTTC.

V usage is TRBV11-2 and J usage is TRBJ2-3, with D possibly being TRBD2 (6 bases). The ends were cut back, 3 bases at V and 0 bases at J, with 13 bases in the middle. Germline V gives CDR1 SGHAT, CDR2 FQNNGV. This CDR3 spans 16 amino acids. The CDR3 DNA reads as TGTGCCAGCAGCTTTGGCGGGGACGAAAGCACAGATACGCAGTATTTT. It codes for CASSFGGDESTDTQYF.

In the case of this clone: A read error may produce the germline difference seen at one junction end. The CDR3 region is CSVKPSGQGGRNGYPF. CDR3 bases: TGCAGCGTTAAGCCAAGCGGGCAGGGAGGTAGGAATGGCTACCCCTTC. The chain couples TRBV29-1 to TRBJ1-2; D may be TRBD1 (5 bases). The V gene's germline CDR1 is SQVTM and CDR2 ANQGSEA. CDR3 size: 16 residues.

V and J are TRBV9 and TRBJ2-2, with unresolved D. This CDR3 has 16 residues. With 2 bases removed from V and 0 bases from J, the gap between germline ends came to 11 bases. Germline CDR1 and CDR2: SGDLS and YYNGEE. The CDR3 spells CASSVQATTNTGELFF. The DNA of the CDR3 is TGTGCCAGCAGCGTGCAGGCCACCACGAACACCGGGGAGCTGTTTTTT.

The chain is built from TRBV14 and TRBJ2-2, with 10 positions matching TRBD2. The CDR3 runs 15 residues. Losses at the gene ends were 4 bases for V and 9 bases for J; bases not matched to a gene: 8. Looked up from germline, CDR1 is SGHDN and CDR2 is FVKESK. The CDR3 bases are TGTGCCAGCAGCCCAGCGATAGCGGGGGGCCGGGAGCTGTTTTTT. Its translation: CASSPAIAGGRELFF.

The gene calls are TRBV30 and TRBJ1-1; D is possibly TRBD1 (6 bases). The germline V gene has CDR1 GTSNPN and CDR2 SVGIG (reference sequence). The CDR3 is 13 residues long. V was trimmed by 4 bases and J by 8 bases, leaving 17 bases between them. The CDR3: CAWTSGGAAEAFF. The CDR3 DNA reads as TGTGCCTGGACCTCGGGGGGGGCGGCCGAAGCTTTCTTT.

The chain employs TRBV6-5 and TRBJ2-5; 8 bases line up with TRBD1. The germline V gene encodes CDR1 MNHEY and CDR2 SVGAGI. Trimming took 6 bases from V and 5 from J; bases not matched to a gene: 8. The CDR3 is 14 residues long. The CDR3 sequence: CASRTGQAWETQYF. As DNA, the CDR3 is TGTGCCAGCAGGACGGGACAGGCATGGGAGACCCAGTACTTC.

This clone was found once. V and J are TRBV13 and TRBJ2-1; D might be TRBD1 (6 bases). Germline assignment: CDR1 PRHDT and CDR2 FYEKMQ (reference sequence). The CDR3 covers 16 residues. The V end lost 0 bases, the J end lost 14 bases, and 23 bases lay between the germline ends. The CDR3 sequence: CASSLGTPQTGLVEFF. CDR3 in DNA: TGTGCCAGCAGCTTAGGCACCCCTCAAACAGGGTTAGTGGAGTTCTTC.

On this clone itself: At one end the junction does not follow the germline gene, possibly because of a read error. The V gene is TRBV7-9, the J gene TRBJ1-1; possibly TRBD1 for D (5 bases). This CDR3 spans 14 amino acids. Germline CDR1 reads SEHNR; CDR2 reads FQNEAQ (reference sequence). This chain's CDR3 is CSSSFGTPNTEAFF. CDR3 bases: TGTTCCAGCAGCTTTGGGACTCCGAACACTGAAGCTTTCTTT. The whole variable domain, filled in from reference TRBV7-9 and TRBJ1-1, reads DTGVSQNPRHKITKRGQNVTFRCDPISEHNRLYWYRQTLGQGPEFLTYFQNEAQLEKSRLLSDRFSAERPKGSFSTLEIQRTEQGDSAMYLCSSSFGTPNTEAFFGQGTRLTVV.